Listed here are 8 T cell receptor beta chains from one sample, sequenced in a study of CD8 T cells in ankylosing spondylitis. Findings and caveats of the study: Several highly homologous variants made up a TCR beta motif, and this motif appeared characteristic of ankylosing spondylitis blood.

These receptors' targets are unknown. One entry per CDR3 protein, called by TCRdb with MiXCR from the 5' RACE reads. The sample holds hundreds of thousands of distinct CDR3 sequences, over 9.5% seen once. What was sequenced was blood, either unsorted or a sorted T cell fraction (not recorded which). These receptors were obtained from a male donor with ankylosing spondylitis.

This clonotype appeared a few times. CDR3 nucleotide sequence: TGTGCCAGCAGCTCCCGCTTGAACTACAATGAGCAGTTCTTC. Protein sequence: CASSSRLNYNEQFF. The genes are TRBV7-2 and TRBJ2-1; D remains ambiguous. Germline loops: CDR1 SGHTA, CDR2 FQGNSA. V dropped 4 bases and J dropped 3 bases, with 10 bases sitting between them. CDR3 length: 14 amino acids.

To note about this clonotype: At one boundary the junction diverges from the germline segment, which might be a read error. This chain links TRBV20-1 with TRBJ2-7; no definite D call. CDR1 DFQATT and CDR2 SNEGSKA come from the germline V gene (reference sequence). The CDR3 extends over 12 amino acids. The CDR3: CSASQQNYEKYF. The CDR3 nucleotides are TGCAGTGCTAGCCAACAGAACTACGAGAAGTACTTC.

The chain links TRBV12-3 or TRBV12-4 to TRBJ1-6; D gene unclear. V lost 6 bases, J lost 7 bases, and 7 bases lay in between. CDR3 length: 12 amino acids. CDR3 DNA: TGTGCCAGCAGGGGGAGGAATTCACCCCTCCACTTT. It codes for CASRGRNSPLHF.

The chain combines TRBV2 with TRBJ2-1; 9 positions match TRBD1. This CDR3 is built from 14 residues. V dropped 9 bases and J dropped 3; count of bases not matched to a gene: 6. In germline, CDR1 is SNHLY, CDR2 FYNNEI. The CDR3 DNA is TGTGCCAGGGCGGGACAGGGATTCTACAATGAGCAGTTCTTC. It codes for CARAGQGFYNEQFF.

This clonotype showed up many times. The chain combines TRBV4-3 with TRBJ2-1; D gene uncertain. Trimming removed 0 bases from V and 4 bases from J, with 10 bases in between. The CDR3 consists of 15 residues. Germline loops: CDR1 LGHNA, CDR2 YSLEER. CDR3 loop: CASSQDPQTYNEQFF. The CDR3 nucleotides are TGCGCCAGCAGCCAAGATCCCCAGACTTACAATGAGCAGTTCTTC.

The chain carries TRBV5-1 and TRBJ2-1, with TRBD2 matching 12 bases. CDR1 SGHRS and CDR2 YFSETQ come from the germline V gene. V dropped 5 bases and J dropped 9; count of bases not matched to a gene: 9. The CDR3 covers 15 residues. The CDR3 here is CASRLLAGGNTEQFF. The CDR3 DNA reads TGCGCCAGCAGATTACTAGCGGGAGGTAATACTGAGCAGTTCTTC.

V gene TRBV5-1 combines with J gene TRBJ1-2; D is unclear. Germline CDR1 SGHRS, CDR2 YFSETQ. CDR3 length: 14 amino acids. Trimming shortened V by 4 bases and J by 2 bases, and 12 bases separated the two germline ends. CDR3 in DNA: TGCGCCAGCAGCCCCGTTACCGCAAACTATGGCTACACCTTC. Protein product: CASSPVTANYGYTF.

The DNA for the CDR3 is TGCAGTGCTGAACAGGGGCCCCAGCCCCAGCATTTT. This encodes CSAEQGPQPQHF. The chain employs TRBV20-1 and TRBJ1-5, with 7 positions matching TRBD1. The germline CDR1 and CDR2 sequences are DFQATT and SNEGSKA (reference sequence). This CDR3 spans 12 amino acids. The V gene end was trimmed by 5 bases and the J gene end by 7 bases; junction bases not matched to a gene: 5.